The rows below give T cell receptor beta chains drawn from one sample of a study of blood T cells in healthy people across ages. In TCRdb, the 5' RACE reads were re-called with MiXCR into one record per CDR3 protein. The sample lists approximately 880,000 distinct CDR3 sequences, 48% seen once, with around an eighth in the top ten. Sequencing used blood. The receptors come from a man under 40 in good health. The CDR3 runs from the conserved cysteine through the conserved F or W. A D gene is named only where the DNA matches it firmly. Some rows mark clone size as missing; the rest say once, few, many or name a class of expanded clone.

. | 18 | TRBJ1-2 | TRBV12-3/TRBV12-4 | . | TGTGCCAGCAGTTTAAAACGCTTCCGGGACACACCGGGGGGTGGCTACACCTTC | CASSLKRFRDTPGGGYTF
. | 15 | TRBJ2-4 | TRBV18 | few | TGTGCCAGCTCACTCGACGGCGGAACCAAAAACATTCAGTACTTC | CASSLDGGTKNIQYF
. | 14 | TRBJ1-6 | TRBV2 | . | TGTGCCAGCAGTGAACCAGCTACGAATTCACCCCCCCACTTT | CASSEPATNSPPHF
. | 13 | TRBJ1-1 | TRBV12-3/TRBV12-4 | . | TGTGCCAGCAGTTTTGGGGAAACAACTGAAGCTTTCTTT | CASSFGETTEAFF
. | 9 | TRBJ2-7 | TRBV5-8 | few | TGTGCCAGCAGCTTGCCCCAGTACTTC | CASSLPQYF
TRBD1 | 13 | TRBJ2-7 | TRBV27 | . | TGTGCCAGCAGTACAGGGACAGACTACGAGCAGTACTTC | CASSTGTDYEQYF
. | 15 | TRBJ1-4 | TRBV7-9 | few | TGTGCCAGCAGCCCCCCGTTTGTGGAAGATGAAAAACTGTTTTTT | CASSPPFVEDEKLFF
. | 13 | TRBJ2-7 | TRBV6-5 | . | TGTGCCAGCACTCCTGGAAACTCCTACGAGCAGTACTTC | CASTPGNSYEQYF
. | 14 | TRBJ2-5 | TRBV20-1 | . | TGCAGTGCTAGAGTCGGTTCTAGTCGGGAGACCCAGTACTTC | CSARVGSSRETQYF
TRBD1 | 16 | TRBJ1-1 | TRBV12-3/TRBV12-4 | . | TGTGCCAGCAGTCGACTCCAACAGGGGGGGAACACTGAAGCTTTCTTT | CASSRLQQGGNTEAFF
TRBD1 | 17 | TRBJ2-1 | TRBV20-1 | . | TGCAGTGCAACCCTACACGAGACAGGGGGCGTTCCGTATGAGCAGTTCTTC | CSATLHETGGVPYEQFF
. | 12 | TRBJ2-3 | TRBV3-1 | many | TGTGCCAGCAGTCAACGCACAGATACGCAGTATTTT | CASSQRTDTQYF
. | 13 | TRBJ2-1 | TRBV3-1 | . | TGTGCCAGCAGCCGAGCTGGGCTAGATGAGCAGTTCTTC | CASSRAGLDEQFF
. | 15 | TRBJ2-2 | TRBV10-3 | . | TGTGCCACCACACGACAGGTCCCGGGCACCGGGGAGCTGTTTTTT | CATTRQVPGTGELFF
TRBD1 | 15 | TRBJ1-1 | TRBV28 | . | TGTGCCAGCAGTGGCGCCGGGACAGGGGGCACTGAAGCTTTCTTT | CASSGAGTGGTEAFF